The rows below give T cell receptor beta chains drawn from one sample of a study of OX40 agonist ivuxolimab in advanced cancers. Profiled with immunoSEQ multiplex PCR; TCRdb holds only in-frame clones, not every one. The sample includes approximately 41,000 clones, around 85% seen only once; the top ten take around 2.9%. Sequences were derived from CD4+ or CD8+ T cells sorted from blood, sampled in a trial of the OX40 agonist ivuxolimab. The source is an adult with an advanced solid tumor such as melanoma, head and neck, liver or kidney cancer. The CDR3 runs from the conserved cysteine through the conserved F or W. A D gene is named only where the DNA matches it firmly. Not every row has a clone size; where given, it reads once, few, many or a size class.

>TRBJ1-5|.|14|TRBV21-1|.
CASRKGDSHQPQHF
TGTGCCAGCAGAAAAGGGGACAGCCATCAGCCCCAGCATTTT
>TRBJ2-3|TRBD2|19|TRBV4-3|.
CASSRGVISGSGGTDTQYF
TGCGCCAGCAGCCGGGGGGTTATTAGCGGGAGCGGGGGTACAGATACGCAGTATTTT
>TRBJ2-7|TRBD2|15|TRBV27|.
CASSRAGAGSYEQYF
TGTGCCAGCAGCCGAGCGGGAGCGGGGTCCTACGAGCAGTACTTC
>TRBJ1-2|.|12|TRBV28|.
CASYINGEGYTF
TGTGCCAGTTACATTAACGGGGAAGGCTACACCTTC
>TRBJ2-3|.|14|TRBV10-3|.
CASKPTQITDTQYF
TGTGCCAGCAAACCGACACAGATCACAGATACGCAGTATTTT
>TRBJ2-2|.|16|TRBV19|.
CASSIWIGANTGELFF
TGTGCCAGTAGTATCTGGATTGGAGCCAACACCGGGGAGCTGTTTTTT
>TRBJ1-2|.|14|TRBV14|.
CASSQDLLGGGYTF
TGTGCCAGCAGCCAAGATCTACTGGGGGGTGGCTACACCTTC
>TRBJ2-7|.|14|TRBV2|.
CASRGDSYSYEQYF
TGTGCCAGTAGGGGGGACTCCTACTCCTACGAGCAGTACTTC
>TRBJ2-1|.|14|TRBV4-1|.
CASSLTGSPNEQFF
TGCGCCAGCAGCCTCACCGGGTCCCCCAATGAGCAGTTCTTC
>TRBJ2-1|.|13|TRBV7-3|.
CASSRDTYNEQFF
TGTGCCAGCAGCAGGGACACCTACAATGAGCAGTTCTTC
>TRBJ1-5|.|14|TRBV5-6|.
CASSLVGSNQPQHF
TGTGCCAGCAGCTTGGTGGGGTCCAATCAGCCCCAGCATTTT
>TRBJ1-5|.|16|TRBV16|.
CASSQFGRSKGEPQHF
TGTGCCAGCAGCCAATTTGGGAGGTCAAAGGGAGAGCCCCAGCATTTT
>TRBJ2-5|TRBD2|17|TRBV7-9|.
CASSRYGLAGDQETQYF
TGTGCCAGCAGCCGTTACGGACTAGCGGGAGACCAAGAGACCCAGTACTTC
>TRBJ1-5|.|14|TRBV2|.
CASAQGEGNQPQHF
TGTGCCAGTGCTCAGGGTGAGGGAAATCAGCCCCAGCATTTT
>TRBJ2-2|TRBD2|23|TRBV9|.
CASSVVVVFLRTSGSANTGELFF
TGTGCCAGCAGCGTAGTAGTAGTTTTTCTGAGGACTAGCGGGAGTGCGAACACCGGGGAGCTGTTTTTT
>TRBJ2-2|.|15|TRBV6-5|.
CASSYDSTPTGELFF
TGTGCCAGCAGTTACGACTCTACGCCCACCGGGGAGCTGTTTTTT
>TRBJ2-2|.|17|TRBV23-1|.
CASSILDGRDGPGELFF
TGCGCCAGCAGTATACTGGACGGTAGAGATGGCCCCGGGGAGCTGTTTTTT
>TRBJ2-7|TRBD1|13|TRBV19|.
CASRDRGSYEQYF
TGTGCCAGCCGGGACAGGGGCTCCTACGAGCAGTACTTC
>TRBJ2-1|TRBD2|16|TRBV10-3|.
CAISGTAGLSYNEQFF
TGTGCCATCAGTGGGACCGCGGGACTATCCTACAATGAGCAGTTCTTC
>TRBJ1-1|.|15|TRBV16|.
CASSQSRLMNTEAFF
TGTGCCAGCAGCCAATCCCGACTGATGAACACTGAAGCTTTCTTT
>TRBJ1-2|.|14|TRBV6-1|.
CASSEGQQIYGYTF
TGTGCCAGCAGTGAAGGGCAGCAGATCTATGGCTACACCTTC
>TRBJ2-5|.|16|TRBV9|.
CASSVEGLAAQETQYF
TGTGCCAGCAGCGTAGAGGGTCTGGCGGCCCAAGAGACCCAGTACTTC
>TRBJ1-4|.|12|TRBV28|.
CAIGDTNEKLFF
TGTGCCATCGGGGATACTAATGAAAAACTGTTTTTT
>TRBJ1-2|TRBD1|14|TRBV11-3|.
CASSPRGLVYGYTF
TGTGCCAGCAGCCCAAGGGGGCTAGTCTATGGCTACACCTTC
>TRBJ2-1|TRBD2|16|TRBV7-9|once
CASSFPRREITDEQFF
TGTGCCAGCAGCTTCCCGAGGCGGGAGATCACCGATGAGCAGTTCTTC
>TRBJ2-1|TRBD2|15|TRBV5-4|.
CASSSRLAGDNEQFF
TGTGCCAGCAGCTCTCGACTAGCGGGAGATAATGAGCAGTTCTTC
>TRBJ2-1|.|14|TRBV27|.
CASSDYISYNEQFF
TGTGCCAGCAGTGATTACATCTCCTACAATGAGCAGTTCTTC
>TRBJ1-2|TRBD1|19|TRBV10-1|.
CASSEWSREDRVLNYGYTF
TGCGCCAGCAGTGAGTGGTCTCGGGAAGACAGGGTACTTAACTATGGCTACACCTTC
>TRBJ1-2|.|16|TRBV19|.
CASSITSGLRNYGYTF
TGTGCCAGTAGTATAACCTCCGGCCTTAGGAACTATGGCTACACCTTC
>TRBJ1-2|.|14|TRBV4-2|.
CASSQDWIRDGYTF
TGTGCCAGCAGCCAAGATTGGATCAGGGATGGCTACACCTTC
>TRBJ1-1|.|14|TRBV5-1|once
CASSLAASNTEAFF
TGCGCCAGCAGCTTGGCTGCATCGAACACTGAAGCTTTCTTT
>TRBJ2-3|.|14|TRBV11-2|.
CASSLTRGTDTQYF
TGTGCCAGCAGCTTGACTAGGGGCACAGATACGCAGTATTTT
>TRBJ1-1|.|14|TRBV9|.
CASSVLGAGAEAFF
TGTGCCAGCAGCGTGCTCGGCGCGGGGGCTGAAGCTTTCTTT
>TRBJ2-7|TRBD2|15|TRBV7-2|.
CASSFSENRSGEKHF
TGTGCCAGCAGCTTTAGTGAGAATCGTAGCGGGGAAAAGCACTTC
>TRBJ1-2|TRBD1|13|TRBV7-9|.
CASTMDRAYGYTF
TGTGCCAGCACCATGGACAGGGCCTATGGCTACACCTTC
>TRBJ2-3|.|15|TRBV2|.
CASSEGWTVTDTQYF
TGTGCCAGCAGTGAAGGGTGGACAGTCACAGATACGCAGTATTTT
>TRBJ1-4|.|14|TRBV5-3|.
CARSSASTNEKLFF
TGTGCCAGAAGTTCAGCCTCAACTAATGAAAAACTGTTTTTT
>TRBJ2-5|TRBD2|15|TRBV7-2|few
CASSSPEREIETQYF
TGTGCCAGCAGCTCCCCCGAGCGGGAGATTGAGACCCAGTACTTC
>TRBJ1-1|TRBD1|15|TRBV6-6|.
CASSRPGTGGAEAFF
TGTGCCAGCAGCCGTCCCGGGACAGGGGGGGCTGAAGCTTTCTTT
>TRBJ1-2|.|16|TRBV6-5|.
CASSYNLYGGEDGYTF
TGTGCCAGCAGTTACAATCTATATGGGGGCGAGGATGGCTACACCTTC
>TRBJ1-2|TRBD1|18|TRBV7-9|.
CASSLSTQGTLANYGYTF
TGTGCCAGCAGCTTATCCACACAGGGGACGTTAGCTAACTATGGCTACACCTTC
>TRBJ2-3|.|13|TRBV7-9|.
CASSLLETDTQYF
TGTGCCAGCAGCCTCCTAGAGACAGATACGCAGTATTTT
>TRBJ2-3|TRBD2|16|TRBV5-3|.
CARSYGGLAGGDTQYF
TGTGCCAGAAGCTACGGGGGACTAGCGGGAGGAGATACGCAGTATTTT
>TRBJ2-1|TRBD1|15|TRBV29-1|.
CSVGRGGQGRNEQFF
TGCAGCGTTGGAAGGGGAGGACAGGGGCGAAATGAGCAGTTCTTC
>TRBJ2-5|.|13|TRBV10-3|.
CAISDGPRETQYF
TGTGCCATCAGTGATGGGCCTCGGGAGACCCAGTACTTC
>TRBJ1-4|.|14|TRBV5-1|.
CASSLGLGNEKLFF
TGCGCCAGCAGCTTGGGACTGGGGAATGAAAAACTGTTTTTT
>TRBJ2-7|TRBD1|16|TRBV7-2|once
CASSPLGGQGLYEQYF
TGTGCCAGCAGCCCACTGGGCGGACAGGGGCTCTACGAGCAGTACTTC
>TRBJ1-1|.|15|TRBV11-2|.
CASSLVPLPNTEAFF
TGTGCCAGCAGCTTAGTTCCCCTCCCTAACACTGAAGCTTTCTTT
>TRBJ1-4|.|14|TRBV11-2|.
CASSFSPGTEKLFF
TGTGCCAGCAGCTTTTCGCCAGGGACTGAAAAACTGTTTTTT
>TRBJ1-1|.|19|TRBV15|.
CATSRDGHSLFSENTEAFF
TGTGCCACCAGCAGAGATGGTCACAGCCTCTTTTCCGAGAACACTGAAGCTTTCTTT
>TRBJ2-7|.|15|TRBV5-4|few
CASSLEAGMSYEQYF
TGTGCCAGCAGCTTGGAGGCGGGAATGTCCTACGAGCAGTACTTC
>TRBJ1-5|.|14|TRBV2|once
CASSVQGGNQPQHF
TGTGCCAGCAGTGTGCAGGGCGGCAATCAGCCCCAGCATTTT
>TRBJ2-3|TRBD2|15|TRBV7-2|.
CASSLGLASTDTQYF
TGTGCCAGCAGCTTAGGACTAGCAAGCACAGATACGCAGTATTTT
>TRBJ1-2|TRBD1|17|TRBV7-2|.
CASSLRGRGQGPYGYTF
TGTGCCAGCAGCTTAAGGGGTCGGGGACAGGGTCCCTATGGCTACACCTTC